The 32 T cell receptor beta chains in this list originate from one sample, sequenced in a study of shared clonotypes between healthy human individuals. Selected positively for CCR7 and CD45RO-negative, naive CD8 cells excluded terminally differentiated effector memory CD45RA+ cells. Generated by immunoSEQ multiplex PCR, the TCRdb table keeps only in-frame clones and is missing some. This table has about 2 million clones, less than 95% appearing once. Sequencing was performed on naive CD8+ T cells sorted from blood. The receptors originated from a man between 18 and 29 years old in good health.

DNA for the CDR3: TGTGCCAGCAGCGCGGACGTCTCCTACGAGCAGTACTTC. It encodes CASSADVSYEQYF. The chain couples TRBV7-9 to TRBJ2-7; D not certain. Germline lookup yields CDR1 SEHNR and CDR2 FQNEAQ (reference sequence). The CDR3 sequence is 13 residues long. With 5 bases removed from V and 0 bases from J, the gap between germline ends came to 8 bases.

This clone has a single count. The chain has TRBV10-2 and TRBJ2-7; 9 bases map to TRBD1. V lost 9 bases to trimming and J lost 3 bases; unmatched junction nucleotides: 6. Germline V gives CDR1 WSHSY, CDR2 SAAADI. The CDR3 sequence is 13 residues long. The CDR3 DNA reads TGCGCCAGTAACAGGGGACAGGGCTACGAGCAGTACTTC. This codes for CASNRGQGYEQYF.

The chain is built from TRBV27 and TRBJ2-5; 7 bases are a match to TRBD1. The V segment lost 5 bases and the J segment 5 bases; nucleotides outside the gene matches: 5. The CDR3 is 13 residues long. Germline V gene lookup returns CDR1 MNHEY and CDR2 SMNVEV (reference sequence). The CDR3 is CASSTPTGETQYF. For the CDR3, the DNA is TGTGCCAGCAGTACTCCGACAGGGGAGACCCAGTACTTC.

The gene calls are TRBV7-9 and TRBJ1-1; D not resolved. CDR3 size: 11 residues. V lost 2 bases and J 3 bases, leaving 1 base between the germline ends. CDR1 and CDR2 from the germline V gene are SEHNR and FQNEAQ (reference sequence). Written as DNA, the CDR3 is TGTGCCAGCAGCTTATACACTGAAGCTTTCTTT. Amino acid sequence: CASSLYTEAFF.

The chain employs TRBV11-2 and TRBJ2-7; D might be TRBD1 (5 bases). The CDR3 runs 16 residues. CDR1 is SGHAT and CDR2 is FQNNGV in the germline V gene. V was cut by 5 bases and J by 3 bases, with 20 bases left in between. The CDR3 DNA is TGTGCCAGCAGCCTCATGGGTGAACAGGTTCGCTACGAGCAGTACTTC. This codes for CASSLMGEQVRYEQYF.

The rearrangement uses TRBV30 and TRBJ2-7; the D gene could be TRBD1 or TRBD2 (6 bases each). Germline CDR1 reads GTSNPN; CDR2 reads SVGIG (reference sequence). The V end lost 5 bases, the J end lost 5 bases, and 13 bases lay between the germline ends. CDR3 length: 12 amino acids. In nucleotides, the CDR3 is TGTGCCTGGCAGGTCGGGGGCCACGAGCAGTACTTC. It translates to CAWQVGGHEQYF.

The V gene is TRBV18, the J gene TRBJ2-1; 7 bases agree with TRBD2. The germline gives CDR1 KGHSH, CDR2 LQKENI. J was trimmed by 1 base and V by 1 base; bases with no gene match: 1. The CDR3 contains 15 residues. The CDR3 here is CASSPREGSYNEQFF. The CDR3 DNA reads TGTGCCAGCTCACCACGGGAGGGATCCTACAATGAGCAGTTCTTC.

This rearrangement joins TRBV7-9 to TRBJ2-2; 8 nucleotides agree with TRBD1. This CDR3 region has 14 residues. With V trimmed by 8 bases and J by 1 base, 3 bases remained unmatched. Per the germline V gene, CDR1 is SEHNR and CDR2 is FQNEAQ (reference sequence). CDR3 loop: CASPGTGNTGELFF. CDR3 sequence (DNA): TGTGCCAGCCCCGGGACAGGGAACACCGGGGAGCTGTTTTTT.

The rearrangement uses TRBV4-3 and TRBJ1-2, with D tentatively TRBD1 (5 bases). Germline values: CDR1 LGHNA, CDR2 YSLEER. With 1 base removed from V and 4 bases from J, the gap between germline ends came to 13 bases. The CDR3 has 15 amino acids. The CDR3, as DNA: TGCGCCAGCAGCCAAGGGACATCGACCAGCTATGGCTACACCTTC. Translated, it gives CASSQGTSTSYGYTF.

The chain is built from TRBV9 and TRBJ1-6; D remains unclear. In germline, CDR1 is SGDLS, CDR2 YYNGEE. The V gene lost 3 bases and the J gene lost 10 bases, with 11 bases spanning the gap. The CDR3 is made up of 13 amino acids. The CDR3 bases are TGTGCCAGCAGCGACGGAGTTTTATCACCCCTCCACTTT. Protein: CASSDGVLSPLHF.

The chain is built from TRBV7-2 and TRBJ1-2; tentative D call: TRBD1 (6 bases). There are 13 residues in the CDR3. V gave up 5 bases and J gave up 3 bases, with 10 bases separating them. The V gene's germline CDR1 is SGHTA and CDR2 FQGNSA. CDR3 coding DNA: TGTGCCAGCAGCCCAGGGGAATACTATGGCTACACCTTC. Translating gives CASSPGEYYGYTF.

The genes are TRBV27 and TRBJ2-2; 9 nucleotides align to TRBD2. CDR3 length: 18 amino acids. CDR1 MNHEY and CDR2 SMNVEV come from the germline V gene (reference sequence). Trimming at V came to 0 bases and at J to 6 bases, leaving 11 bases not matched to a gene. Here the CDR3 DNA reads TGTGCCAGCAGTTTATCGAGCCTAGCGGGGTCAGATTCCGGGGAGCTGTTTTTT. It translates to CASSLSSLAGSDSGELFF.

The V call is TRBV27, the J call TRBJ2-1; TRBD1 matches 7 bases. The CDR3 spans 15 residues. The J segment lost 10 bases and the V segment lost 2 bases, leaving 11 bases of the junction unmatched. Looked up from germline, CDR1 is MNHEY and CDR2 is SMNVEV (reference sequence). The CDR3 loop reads CASSLLVQGTGEQFF. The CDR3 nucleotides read TGTGCCAGCAGTTTACTAGTACAGGGGACCGGCGAGCAGTTCTTC.

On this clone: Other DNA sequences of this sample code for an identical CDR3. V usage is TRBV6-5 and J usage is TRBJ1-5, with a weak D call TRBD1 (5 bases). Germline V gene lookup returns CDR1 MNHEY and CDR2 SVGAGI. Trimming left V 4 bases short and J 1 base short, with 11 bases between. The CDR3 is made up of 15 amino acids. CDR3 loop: CASSSGTGSNQPQHF. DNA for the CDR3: TGTGCCAGCAGTTCAGGGACGGGGAGCAATCAGCCCCAGCATTTT.

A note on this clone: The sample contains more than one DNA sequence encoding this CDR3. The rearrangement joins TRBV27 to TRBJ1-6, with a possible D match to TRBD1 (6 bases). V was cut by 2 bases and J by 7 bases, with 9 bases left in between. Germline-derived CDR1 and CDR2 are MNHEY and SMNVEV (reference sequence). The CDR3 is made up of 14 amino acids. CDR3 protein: CASSLIGGNSPLHF. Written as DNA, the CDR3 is TGTGCCAGCAGTTTAATCGGGGGCAATTCACCCCTCCACTTT.

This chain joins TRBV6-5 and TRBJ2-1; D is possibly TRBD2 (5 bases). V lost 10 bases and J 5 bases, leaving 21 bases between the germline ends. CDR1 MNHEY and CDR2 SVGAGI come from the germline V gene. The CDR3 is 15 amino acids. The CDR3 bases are TGTGCCACGGGAAGACCTAGTGGCTCTCACAATGAGCAGTTCTTC. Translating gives CATGRPSGSHNEQFF.

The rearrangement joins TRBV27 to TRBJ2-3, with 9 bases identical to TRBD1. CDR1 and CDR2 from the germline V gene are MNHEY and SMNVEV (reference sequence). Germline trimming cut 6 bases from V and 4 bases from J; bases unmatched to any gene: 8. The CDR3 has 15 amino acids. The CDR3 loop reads CASRGTGGLADTQYF. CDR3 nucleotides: TGTGCCAGCAGGGGAACAGGGGGCCTCGCAGATACGCAGTATTTT.

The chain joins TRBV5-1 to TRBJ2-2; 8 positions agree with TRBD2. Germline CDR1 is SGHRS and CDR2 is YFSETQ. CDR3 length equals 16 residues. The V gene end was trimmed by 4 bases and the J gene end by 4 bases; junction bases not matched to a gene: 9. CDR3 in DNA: TGCGCCAGCAGCCACGGGGGGGTCGGAGGCACCGGGGAGCTGTTTTTT. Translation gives CASSHGGVGGTGELFF.

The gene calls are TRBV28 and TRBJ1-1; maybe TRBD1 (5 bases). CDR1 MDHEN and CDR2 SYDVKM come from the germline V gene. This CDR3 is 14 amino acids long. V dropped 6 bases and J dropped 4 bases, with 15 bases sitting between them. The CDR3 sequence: CASSTVPGGTEAFF. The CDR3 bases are TGTGCCAGCAGCACAGTCCCGGGGGGCACTGAAGCTTTCTTT.

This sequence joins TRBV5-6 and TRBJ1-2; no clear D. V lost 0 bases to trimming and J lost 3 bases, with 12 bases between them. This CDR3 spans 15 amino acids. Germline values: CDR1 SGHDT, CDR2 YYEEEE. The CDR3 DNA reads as TGTGCCAGCAGCTTGGAGTCAGCTCCCCACTATGGCTACACCTTC. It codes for CASSLESAPHYGYTF.

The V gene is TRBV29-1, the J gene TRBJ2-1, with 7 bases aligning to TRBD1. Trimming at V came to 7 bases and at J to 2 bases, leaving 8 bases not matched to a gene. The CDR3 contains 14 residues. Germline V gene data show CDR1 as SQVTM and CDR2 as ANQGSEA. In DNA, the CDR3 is TGCAGCGCCCCGACAGGGCTGGCCTACAATGAGCAGTTCTTC. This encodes CSAPTGLAYNEQFF.

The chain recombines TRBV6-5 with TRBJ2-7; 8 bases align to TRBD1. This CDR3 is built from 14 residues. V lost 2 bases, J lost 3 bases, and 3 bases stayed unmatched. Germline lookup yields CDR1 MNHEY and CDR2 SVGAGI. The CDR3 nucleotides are TGTGCCAGCAGTTACGGGGGACAGGTCTACGAGCAGTACTTC. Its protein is CASSYGGQVYEQYF.

CDR3 residues: CASSKVGANTGELFF. The CDR3 DNA reads as TGTGCCAGCAGCAAAGTAGGAGCGAACACCGGGGAGCTGTTTTTT. The V gene is TRBV21-1, the J gene TRBJ2-2; TRBD2 is the table's D call, not checked against the DNA. TRBV21-1 is shown as a pseudogene. This CDR3 is built from 15 residues.

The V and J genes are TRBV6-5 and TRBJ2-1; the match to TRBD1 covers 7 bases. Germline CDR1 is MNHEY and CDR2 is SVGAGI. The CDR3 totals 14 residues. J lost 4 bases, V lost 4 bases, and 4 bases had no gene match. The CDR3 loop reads CASSFTGEYNEQFF. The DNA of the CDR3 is TGTGCCAGCAGTTTCACAGGGGAGTACAATGAGCAGTTCTTC.

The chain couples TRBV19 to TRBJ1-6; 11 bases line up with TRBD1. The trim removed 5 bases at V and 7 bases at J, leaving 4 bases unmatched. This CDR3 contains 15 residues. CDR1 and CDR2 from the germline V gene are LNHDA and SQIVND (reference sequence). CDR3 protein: CASSLGTGGNSPLHF. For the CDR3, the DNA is TGTGCCAGTAGTCTCGGGACAGGGGGAAATTCACCCCTCCACTTT.

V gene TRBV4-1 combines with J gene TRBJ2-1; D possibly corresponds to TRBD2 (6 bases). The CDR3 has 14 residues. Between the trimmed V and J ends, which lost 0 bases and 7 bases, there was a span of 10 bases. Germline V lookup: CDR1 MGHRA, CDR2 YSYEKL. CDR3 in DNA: TGCGCCAGCAGCCAAGAGGGGGGAACGAATGAGCAGTTCTTC. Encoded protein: CASSQEGGTNEQFF.

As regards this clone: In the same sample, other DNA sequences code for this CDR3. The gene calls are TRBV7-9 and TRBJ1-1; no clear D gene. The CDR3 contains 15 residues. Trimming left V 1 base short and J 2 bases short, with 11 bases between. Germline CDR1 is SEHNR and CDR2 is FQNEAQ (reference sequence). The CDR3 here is CASSLGLGGNTEAFF. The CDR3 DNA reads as TGTGCCAGCAGCTTAGGTCTGGGAGGCAACACTGAAGCTTTCTTT.

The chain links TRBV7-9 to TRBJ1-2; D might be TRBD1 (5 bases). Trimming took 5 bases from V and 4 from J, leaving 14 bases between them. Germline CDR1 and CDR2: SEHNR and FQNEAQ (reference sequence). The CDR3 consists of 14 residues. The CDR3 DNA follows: TGTGCCAGCAGCCAGGGTGGGACTTTCTATGGCTACACCTTC. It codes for CASSQGGTFYGYTF.

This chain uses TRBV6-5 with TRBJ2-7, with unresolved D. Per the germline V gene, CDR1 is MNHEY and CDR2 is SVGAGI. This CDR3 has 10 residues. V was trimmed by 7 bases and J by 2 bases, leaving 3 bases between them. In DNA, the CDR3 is TGTGCCAGCAATCCCTACGAGCAGTACTTC. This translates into CASNPYEQYF.

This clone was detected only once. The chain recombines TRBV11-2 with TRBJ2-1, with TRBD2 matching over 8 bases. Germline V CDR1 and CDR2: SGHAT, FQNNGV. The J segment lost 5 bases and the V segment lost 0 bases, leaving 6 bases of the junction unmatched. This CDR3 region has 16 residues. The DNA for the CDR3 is TGTGCCAGCAGCTTAGAACTGGCGGGGGGTAACAATGAGCAGTTCTTC. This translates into CASSLELAGGNNEQFF.

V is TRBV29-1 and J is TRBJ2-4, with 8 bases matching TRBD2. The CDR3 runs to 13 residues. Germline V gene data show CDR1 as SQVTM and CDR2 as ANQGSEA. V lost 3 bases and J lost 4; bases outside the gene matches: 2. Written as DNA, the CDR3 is TGCAGCGTTGAGGTAGCGGGGAAAAACATTCAGTACTTC. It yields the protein CSVEVAGKNIQYF.

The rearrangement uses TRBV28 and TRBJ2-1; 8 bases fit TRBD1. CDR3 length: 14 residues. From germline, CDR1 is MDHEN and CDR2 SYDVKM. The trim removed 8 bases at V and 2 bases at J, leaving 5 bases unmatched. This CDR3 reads CASRDRGTYNEQFF. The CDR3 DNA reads TGTGCCAGCCGAGACAGGGGAACCTACAATGAGCAGTTCTTC.